This note documents a single T cell receptor (beta chain) sequence. This sample is part of a study of response to subunit inactivated influenza vaccine. TCRdb passed the RT-PCR reads through MiXCR, listing each CDR3 protein once. The sample carries about 160,000 distinct CDR3 sequences, approximately 11% recorded once. This CDR3 spans 15 amino acids. The V and J ends lost 1 base and 2 bases respectively, with 11 bases between them. Germline-derived CDR1 and CDR2 are LNHNV and YYDKDF (reference sequence). The sequence derives from a man aged 45-65 years who received an inactivated influenza vaccine. This specimen consisted of non-naive T cells sorted from PBMCs, obtained 45 days after vaccination. This chain joins TRBV15 and TRBJ2-5; a weak D match, TRBD1 (6 bases). The CDR3 nucleotides read TGTGCCACCAGCAGAGCCGGAGGACAGCAAGAGACCCAGTACTTC. This sequence encodes CATSRAGGQQETQYF.